Included here is one TCR beta chain sequence, with context. This record belongs to a study of blood T cell repertoires in COVID-19. Study in general: PBMCs, B-cell-depleted T cells, or T cells were the source of the cDNA or gDNA that made up the material.

Method: immunoSEQ multiplex PCR; TCRdb's copy keeps in-frame clones and lacks some. The profile shows 90,000 or so clones, approximately 87% of them singletons. The CDR3 is 13 residues long. CDR1 is SGHDT, CDR2 YYEEEE, per germline. The V segment lost 5 bases and the J segment 5 bases; nucleotides outside the gene matches: 4. The sample taken for sequencing was peripheral blood. The receptor comes from a human donor in a cohort sampled during active COVID-19. The V call is TRBV5-6, the J call TRBJ2-7, with TRBD2 matching 10 bases. This CDR3 is CASSLAGANEQYF. The CDR3 DNA is TGTGCCAGCAGTCTAGCGGGAGCGAACGAGCAGTACTTC. The full variable domain, its missing parts supplied by reference TRBV5-6 and TRBJ2-7, is DAGVTQSPTHLIKTRGQQVTLRCSPKSGHDTVSWYQQALGQGPQFIFQYYEEEERQRGNFPDRFSGHQFPNYSSELNVNALLLGDSALYLCASSLAGANEQYFGPGTRLTVT.